These T cell receptor beta chains were read from a single sample in a study of graft-versus-host responses after intestinal transplantation. These receptors have no identified antigens. Profiling relied on immunoSEQ multiplex PCR, and the TCRdb table lists in-frame clones only, not all of them. This sample has about 120,000 clones, with approximately 95% found just once. Sequencing was performed on unstimulated CD8+ T cells sorted from spleen or lymph node cells, taken before intestinal transplant. The receptors were sampled from a human donor who received an intestinal transplant. The CDR3 runs from the conserved cysteine through the conserved F or W. D genes are given only for firm matches. Clone size appears in some rows only: once, few, many, or a class for an expanded clone.

V gene	D gene	clone size	J gene	CDR3 DNA	CDR3 protein
TRBV30	NA	NA	TRBJ2-7	TGTGCCTGGAGTCCGGCAGGTCAGGGGTCGTACTTC	CAWSPAGQGSYF
TRBV29-1	TRBD2	NA	TRBJ2-1	TGCAGCGTGGCCCTAGTAGCGGGAGGGGGCAATGAGCAGTTCTTC	CSVALVAGGGNEQFF
TRBV5-4	NA	NA	TRBJ1-3	TGTGCCAGCAGCCCTGTGGGGGGCATCTCTGGAAACACCATATATTTT	CASSPVGGISGNTIYF
TRBV2	NA	NA	TRBJ2-3	TGTGCCAGCAGTGTGGGGACGTTCACAGATACGCAGTATTTT	CASSVGTFTDTQYF
TRBV7-6	TRBD1	NA	TRBJ2-5	TGTGCCAGCAGCTCCTTTTCCGGGACAGGGGAAGAGACCCAGTACTTC	CASSSFSGTGEETQYF
TRBV6-6	NA	NA	TRBJ2-5	TGTGCCAGCAGTTACGAGGAGACCCAGTACTTC	CASSYEETQYF
TRBV28	NA	NA	TRBJ2-6	TGTGCCAGCAGTCTCCCAAGGGCCAACGTCCTGACTTTC	CASSLPRANVLTF
TRBV11-1	TRBD1	once	TRBJ2-7	TGTGCCAGCAGCCCCCGGGACAGGGGCTACGAGCAGTACTTC	CASSPRDRGYEQYF
TRBV15	NA	NA	TRBJ1-1	TGTGCCACCAGCAGAGATCTGTCAGATGAAGCTTTCTTT	CATSRDLSDEAFF
TRBV7-9	TRBD2	once	TRBJ2-6	TGTGCCAGCAGCTTCGGGGGGACTGGGGCCAACGTCCTGACTTTC	CASSFGGTGANVLTF
TRBV30	TRBD1	NA	TRBJ2-7	TGTGCCTGGAGTGTAGGCAGGGGGAGTTTTAACGAGCAGTACTTC	CAWSVGRGSFNEQYF
TRBV2	NA	NA	TRBJ2-7	TGTGCCAGCAGGGAAACTGGGGGTGAGCAGTACTTC	CASRETGGEQYF
TRBV11-2	TRBD1	NA	TRBJ2-1	TGTGCCAGCAGACCGGGACAGGGTTACAATGAGCAGTTCTTC	CASRPGQGYNEQFF
TRBV6-6	TRBD2	NA	TRBJ2-3	TGTGCCAGCGAGGCTAGCGGGAACCGATATACGCAGTATTTT	CASEASGNRYTQYF
TRBV5-6	NA	once	TRBJ2-7	TGTGCCAGCAGCCCCGCCGCGGAGCACCCATACGAGCAGTACTTC	CASSPAAEHPYEQYF
TRBV5-3	TRBD2	NA	TRBJ2-3	TGTGCCAGAAGCTTGGTTTTCAACCGGACTAGCGGGAAAGGAATGGCAGATACGCAGTATTTT	CARSLVFNRTSGKGMADTQYF
TRBV19	TRBD1	NA	TRBJ2-7	TGTGCCAGTAGTCCCGGGACAGGTTCCTACGAGCAGTACTTC	CASSPGTGSYEQYF